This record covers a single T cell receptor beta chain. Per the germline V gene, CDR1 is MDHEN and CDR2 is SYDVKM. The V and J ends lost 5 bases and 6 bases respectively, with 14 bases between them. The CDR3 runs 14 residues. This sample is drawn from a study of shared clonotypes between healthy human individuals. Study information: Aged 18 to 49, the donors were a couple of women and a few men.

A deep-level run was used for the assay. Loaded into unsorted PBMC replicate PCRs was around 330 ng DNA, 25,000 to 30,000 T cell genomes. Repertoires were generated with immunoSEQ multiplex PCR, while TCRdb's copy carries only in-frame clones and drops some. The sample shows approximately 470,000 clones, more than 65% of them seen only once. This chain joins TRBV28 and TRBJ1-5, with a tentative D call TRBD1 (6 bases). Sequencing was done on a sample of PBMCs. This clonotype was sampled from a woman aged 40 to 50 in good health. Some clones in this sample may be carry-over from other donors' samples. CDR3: CASSPAPQGQPQHF. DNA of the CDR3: TGTGCCAGCAGTCCAGCCCCACAGGGTCAGCCCCAGCATTTT.